This T cell receptor (beta chain) emerged from a study of spatial heterogeneity in lung cancer. Study in general: A unique TCR and UMI combination showed up more than ten times in raw reads, on average.

The study, taken as a whole, reports: Tracking of tumor mutation counts was seen in expanded intratumoral alpha and beta TCR counts.

Trimming stripped 5 bases from V and 5 bases from J, with 10 bases between. Germline V lookup: CDR1 PRHDT, CDR2 FYEKMQ (reference sequence). The CDR3 contains 13 residues. Many counts were recorded for this clonotype. The antigen remains undetermined. Time point indicated: sample taken at primary tumor resection. The cohort: under 80 early-stage, untreated non-small cell lung cancer patients. Unsorted whole RNA samples from tumor, nontumor lung or frozen PBMC were sequenced. TCRdb re-called the 5' RACE reads through MiXCR, storing one row per CDR3 protein. Of 8,000 to 9,500 distinct CDR3 sequences listed, around 3% are singletons.

The origin of this receptor is a male donor with early-stage non-small cell lung cancer. This chain joins TRBV13 and TRBJ2-1; D is uncertain. Sequences were derived from lung tumor tissue, sampled at surgery. The CDR3 here is CASSRVRDNEQFF. The CDR3 nucleotides are TGTGCCAGCAGCCGGGTAAGGGACAATGAGCAGTTCTTC.